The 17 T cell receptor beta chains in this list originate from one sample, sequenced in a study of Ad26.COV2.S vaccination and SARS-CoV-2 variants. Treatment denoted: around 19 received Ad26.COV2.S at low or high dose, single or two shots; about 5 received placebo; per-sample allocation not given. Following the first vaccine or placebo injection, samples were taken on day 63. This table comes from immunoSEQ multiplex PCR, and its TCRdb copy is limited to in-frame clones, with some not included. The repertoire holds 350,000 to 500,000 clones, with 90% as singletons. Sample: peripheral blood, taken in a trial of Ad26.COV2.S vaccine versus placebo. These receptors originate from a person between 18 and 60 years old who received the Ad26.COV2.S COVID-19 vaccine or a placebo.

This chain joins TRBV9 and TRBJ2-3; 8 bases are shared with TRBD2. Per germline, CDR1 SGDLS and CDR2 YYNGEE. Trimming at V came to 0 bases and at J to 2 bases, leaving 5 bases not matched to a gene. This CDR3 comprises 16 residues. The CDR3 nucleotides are TGTGCCAGCAGCGTAGACGTAGCGGGATACACAGATACGCAGTATTTT. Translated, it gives CASSVDVAGYTDTQYF.

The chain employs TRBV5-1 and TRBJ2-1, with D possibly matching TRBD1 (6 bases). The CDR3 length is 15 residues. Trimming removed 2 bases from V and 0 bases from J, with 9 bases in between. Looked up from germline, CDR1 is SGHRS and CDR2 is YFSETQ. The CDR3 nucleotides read TGCGCCAGCAGCTTAACAGGGAGCTCCTACAATGAGCAGTTCTTC. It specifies CASSLTGSSYNEQFF.

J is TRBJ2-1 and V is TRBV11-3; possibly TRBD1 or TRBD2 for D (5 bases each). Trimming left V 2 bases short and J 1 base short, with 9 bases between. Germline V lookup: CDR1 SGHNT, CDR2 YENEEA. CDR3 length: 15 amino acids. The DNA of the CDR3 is TGTGCCAGCAGCTTATTTGGGGGTTCCTACAATGAGCAGTTCTTC. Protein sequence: CASSLFGGSYNEQFF.

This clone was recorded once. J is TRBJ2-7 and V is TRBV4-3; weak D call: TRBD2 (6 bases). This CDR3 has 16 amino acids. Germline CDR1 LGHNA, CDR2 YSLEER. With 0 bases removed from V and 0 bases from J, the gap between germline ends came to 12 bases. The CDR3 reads CASSQEVGSGSYEQYF. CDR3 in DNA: TGCGCCAGCAGCCAAGAGGTGGGTAGCGGCTCCTACGAGCAGTACTTC.

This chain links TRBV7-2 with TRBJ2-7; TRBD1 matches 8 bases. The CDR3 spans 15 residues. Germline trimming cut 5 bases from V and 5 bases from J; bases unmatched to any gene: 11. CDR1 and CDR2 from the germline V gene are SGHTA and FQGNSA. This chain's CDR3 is CASSAIRDRGHEQYF. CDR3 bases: TGTGCCAGCAGCGCGATCCGAGACAGGGGCCACGAGCAGTACTTC.

The CDR3 loop is CASSLSRSLPTSGSDNEQFF. In nucleotides, the CDR3 is TGTGCCAGCAGCCTCTCTCGTAGCTTACCGACTAGCGGGAGCGACAATGAGCAGTTCTTC. The rearrangement joins TRBV7-6 to TRBJ2-1, with TRBD2 matching over 12 bases. The V gene end was trimmed by 5 bases and the J gene end by 5 bases; junction bases not matched to a gene: 19. This CDR3 region has 20 residues. Per germline, CDR1 SGHVS and CDR2 FNYEAQ.

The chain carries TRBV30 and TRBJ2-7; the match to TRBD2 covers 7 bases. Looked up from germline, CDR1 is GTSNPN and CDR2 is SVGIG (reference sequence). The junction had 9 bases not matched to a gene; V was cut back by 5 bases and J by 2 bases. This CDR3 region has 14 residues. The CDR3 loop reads CAWDRGDVTYEQYF. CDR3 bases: TGTGCCTGGGACCGGGGGGACGTCACCTACGAGCAGTACTTC.

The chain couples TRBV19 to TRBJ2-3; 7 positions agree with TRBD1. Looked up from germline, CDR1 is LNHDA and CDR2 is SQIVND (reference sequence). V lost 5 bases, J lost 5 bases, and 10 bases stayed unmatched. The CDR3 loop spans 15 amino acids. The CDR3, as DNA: TGTGCCAGTAGTGCCGGGACAGCCCCGGGAGATACGCAGTATTTT. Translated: CASSAGTAPGDTQYF.

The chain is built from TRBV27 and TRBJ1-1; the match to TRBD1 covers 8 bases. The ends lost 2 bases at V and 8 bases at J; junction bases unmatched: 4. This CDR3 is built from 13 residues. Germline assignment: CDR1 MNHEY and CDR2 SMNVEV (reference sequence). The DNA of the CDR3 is TGTGCCAGCAGTTTACACAGGGGGGGGGAAGCTTTCTTT. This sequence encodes CASSLHRGGEAFF.

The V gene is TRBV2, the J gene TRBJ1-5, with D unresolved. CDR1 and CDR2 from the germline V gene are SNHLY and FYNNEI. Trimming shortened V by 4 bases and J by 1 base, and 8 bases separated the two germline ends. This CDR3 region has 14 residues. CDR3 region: CASSGSRSNQPQHF. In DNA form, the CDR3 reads TGTGCCAGCAGTGGGTCCAGGAGCAATCAGCCCCAGCATTTT.

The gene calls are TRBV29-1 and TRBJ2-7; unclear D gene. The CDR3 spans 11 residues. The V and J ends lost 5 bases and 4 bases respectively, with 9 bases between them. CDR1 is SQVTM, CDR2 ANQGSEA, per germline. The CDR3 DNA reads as TGCAGCGTTCTAGGAAGTTACGAGCAGTACTTC. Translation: CSVLGSYEQYF.

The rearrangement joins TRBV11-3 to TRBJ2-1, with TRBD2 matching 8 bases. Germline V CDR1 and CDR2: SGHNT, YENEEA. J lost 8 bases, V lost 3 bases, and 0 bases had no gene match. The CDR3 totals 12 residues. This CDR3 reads CASSFSGDEQFF. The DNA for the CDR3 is TGTGCCAGCAGCTTTAGCGGGGATGAGCAGTTCTTC.

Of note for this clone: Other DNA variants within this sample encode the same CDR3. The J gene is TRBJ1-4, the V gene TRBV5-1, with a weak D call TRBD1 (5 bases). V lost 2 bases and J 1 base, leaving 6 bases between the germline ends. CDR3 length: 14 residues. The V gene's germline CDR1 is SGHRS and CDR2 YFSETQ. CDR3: CASSFGGTNEKLFF. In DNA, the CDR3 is TGCGCCAGCAGCTTTGGGGGAACTAATGAAAAACTGTTTTTT.

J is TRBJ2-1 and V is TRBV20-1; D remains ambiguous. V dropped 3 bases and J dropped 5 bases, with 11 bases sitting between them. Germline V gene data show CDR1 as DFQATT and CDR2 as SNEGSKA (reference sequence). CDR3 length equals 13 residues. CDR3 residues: CSASRTTHNEQFF. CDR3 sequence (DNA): TGCAGTGCTAGTCGGACGACCCACAATGAGCAGTTCTTC.

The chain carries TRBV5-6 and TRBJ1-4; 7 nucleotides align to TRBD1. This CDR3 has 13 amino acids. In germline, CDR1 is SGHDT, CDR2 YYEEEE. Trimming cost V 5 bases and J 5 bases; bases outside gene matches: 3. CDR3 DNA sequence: TGTGCCAGCAGTCCGGGACAGAATGAAAAACTGTTTTTT. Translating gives CASSPGQNEKLFF.

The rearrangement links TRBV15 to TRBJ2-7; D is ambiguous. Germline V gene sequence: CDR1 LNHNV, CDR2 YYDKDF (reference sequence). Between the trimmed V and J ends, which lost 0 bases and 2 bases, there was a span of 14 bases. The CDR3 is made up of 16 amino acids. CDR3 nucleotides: TGTGCCACCAGCAGAGAATCGGCAGGCTCGACCTACGAGCAGTACTTC. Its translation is CATSRESAGSTYEQYF.

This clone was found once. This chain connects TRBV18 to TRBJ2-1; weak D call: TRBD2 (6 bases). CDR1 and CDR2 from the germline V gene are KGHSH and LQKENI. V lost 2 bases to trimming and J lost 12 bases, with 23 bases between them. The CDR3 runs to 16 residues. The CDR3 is CASSPVNDVAASTQFF. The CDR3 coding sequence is TGTGCCAGCTCACCAGTTAACGACGTAGCGGCCTCAACGCAGTTCTTC.